One and the same sample provided the 7 T cell receptor beta chains below, sequenced in a study of CD8 T cells in ankylosing spondylitis. Study-level results: Blood from ankylosing spondylitis patients appeared to carry a characteristic roughly eight-variant TCR beta motif.

No antigen has been assigned to these receptors. TCRdb passed the 5' RACE reads through MiXCR, listing each CDR3 protein once. The table lists just under 550,000 distinct CDR3 sequences, 9.5% to 15% of them singletons. Input material: blood, either unsorted or a sorted T cell fraction (not recorded which). Every receptor here comes from a male donor with ankylosing spondylitis.

The chain links TRBV13 to TRBJ1-2; 12 bases fit TRBD1. Looked up from germline, CDR1 is PRHDT and CDR2 is FYEKMQ (reference sequence). The CDR3 is made up of 16 amino acids. The junction had 8 bases not matched to a gene; V was cut back by 5 bases and J by 4 bases. This CDR3 is CASSPAGTGGPYGYTF. CDR3 DNA sequence: TGTGCCAGCAGCCCAGCCGGGACAGGGGGCCCCTATGGCTACACCTTC.

This clonotype was observed a few times. The rearrangement uses TRBV5-6 and TRBJ1-1; D not certain. The germline V gene has CDR1 SGHDT and CDR2 YYEEEE. V was pared by 10 bases and J by 3 bases, with 16 bases between. This CDR3 contains 13 residues. CDR3 in amino acids: CAPERLKDTEAFF. For the CDR3, the DNA is TGTGCCCCCGAAAGGTTGAAAGACACTGAAGCTTTCTTT.

The J gene is TRBJ2-1, the V gene TRBV25-1; tentative D call: TRBD2 (6 bases). The length of the CDR3 is 14 residues. V lost 4 bases, J lost 4 bases, and 11 bases lay in between. Germline CDR1 is MGHDK and CDR2 is SYGVNS. The CDR3 loop is CASSGAGTYNEQFF. DNA of the CDR3: TGTGCCAGCAGTGGGGCGGGAACTTACAATGAGCAGTTCTTC.

The V gene is TRBV9, the J gene TRBJ1-3, with D maybe TRBD1 (5 bases). Trimming took off 0 bases at V and 0 bases at J, with 16 bases between the two ends. The CDR3 runs 18 residues. Germline CDR1 is SGDLS and CDR2 is YYNGEE. CDR3 region: CASSVVPGGTNSGNTIYF. The CDR3 DNA is TGTGCCAGCAGCGTAGTCCCAGGAGGGACTAACTCTGGAAACACCATATATTTT.

In its sample, this clonotype was seen a few times. The V and J genes are TRBV5-1 and TRBJ2-2; D remains ambiguous. Trimming stripped 1 base from V and 0 bases from J, with 7 bases between. The CDR3 is 15 residues long. Per germline, CDR1 SGHRS and CDR2 YFSETQ. CDR3 sequence (DNA): TGCGCCAGCAGCTTGCCGCAAGCGAACACCGGGGAGCTGTTTTTT. Encoded protein: CASSLPQANTGELFF. Supplemented by reference TRBV5-1 and TRBJ2-2, the full variable domain reads KAGVTQTPRYLIKTRGQQVTLSCSPISGHRSVSWYQQTPGQGLQFLFEYFSETQRNKGNFPGRFSGRQFSNSRSEMNVSTLELGDSALYLCASSLPQANTGELFFGEGSRLTVL.

This clonotype was seen a few times. The chain recombines TRBV29-1 with TRBJ2-6; weak D call: TRBD2 (6 bases). V was shortened by 0 bases and J by 0 bases, with 9 bases between the two germline ends. The CDR3 runs 16 residues. In germline, CDR1 is SQVTM, CDR2 ANQGSEA. The CDR3 here is CSVEDTGDSGANVLTF. In nucleotides, the CDR3 is TGCAGCGTTGAAGATACGGGAGACTCTGGGGCCAACGTCCTGACTTTC.

V and J are TRBV6-2 or TRBV6-3 and TRBJ2-2; TRBD2 matches at 12 bases. With 5 bases clipped from V and 7 bases from J, the junction kept 5 bases outside the gene matches. Germline lookup yields CDR1 MNHEY and CDR2 SVGEGT. The length of the CDR3 is 15 residues. The CDR3 DNA is TGTGCCAGCAGTCCCGGACTAGCGGGAATCGGGGAGCTGTTTTTT. Its translation is CASSPGLAGIGELFF.